This T cell receptor (beta chain) was recovered during a study of identical twins. TCRdb used MiXCR to reprocess the 5' RACE reads, holding one entry per CDR3 protein. The profile shows about 150,000 distinct CDR3 sequences, 3.5% of them singletons. This clonotype was seen many times. The sample comprised memory T cells sorted from blood. The TCR comes from a man aged 18 to 30 in good health.

The chain's CDR3 is CASSPTSNTGELFF. The CDR3 nucleotides read TGTGCCAGCTCACCAACGTCGAACACCGGGGAGCTGTTTTTT. The genes are TRBV18 and TRBJ2-2; D is unresolved. In germline, CDR1 is KGHSH, CDR2 LQKENI. With 2 bases removed from V and 0 bases from J, the gap between germline ends came to 4 bases. The CDR3 extends over 14 amino acids. The entire variable domain, with the rest obtained from reference TRBV18 and TRBJ2-2, is as follows: NAGVMQNPRHLVRRRGQEARLRCSPMKGHSHVYWYRQLPEEGLKFMVYLQKENIIDESGMPKERFSAEFPKEGPSILRIQQVVRGDSAAYFCASSPTSNTGELFFGEGSRLTVL.